This T cell receptor (beta chain) emerged from a study of T cells in Graves' hyperthyroidism and ophthalmopathy. Researchers amplified the TCR beta CDR3 regions from RNA transcripts. The primer set for the first-round RT-PCR of the TCR CDR3 was HTBI. One entry per CDR3 protein results from TCRdb running MiXCR on the multiplex PCR reads. The sample lists 300,000 to 400,000 distinct CDR3 sequences; 20% to 25% were seen once. There are 15 residues in the CDR3. V was pared by 9 bases and J by 4 bases, with 13 bases of the junction left unmatched. This clonotype was counted ten times or more. The clonotype comes from a woman aged 50 to 60 with Graves' hyperthyroidism. The rearrangement uses TRBV12-3 or TRBV12-4 and TRBJ2-5, with 8 bases fitting TRBD2. The sequencing input was blood. DNA of the CDR3: TGTGCCAGTCGATCAAGCGGGAGAGGTGTAGAGACCCAGTACTTC. This encodes CASRSSGRGVETQYF.